This T cell receptor (beta chain) was identified in a study of blood T cell dynamics during melanoma immunotherapy. This clone was seen a single time. Time point given: week 3, after first cycle of checkpoint inhibitor. One draw preceded checkpoint blockade; another followed its first cycle at week 3. V shed 3 bases and J shed 9 bases, with 24 bases lying between them. CDR3 size: 16 residues. Germline CDR1 SGHDT, CDR2 YYEEEE. Using immunoSEQ multiplex PCR, the repertoire was profiled, and TCRdb retains in-frame clones only, with some absent. This sample has several thousand clones; approximately 86% occur once, and the top ten carry approximately 5%.

This sequence joins TRBV5-6 and TRBJ2-5; D may be TRBD1 (6 bases). Source: blood, taken from a patient treated with checkpoint blockade. This TCR was recovered from a human donor with melanoma. The CDR3 coding sequence is TGTGCCAGCAGCTCGCACCCGACCCAACAGGGAACGGCCCAGTACTTC. Residues: CASSSHPTQQGTAQYF.